A selection of T cell receptor beta chains follows, all from one sample in a study of cytomegalovirus exposure and HLA in healthy donors. Generated by immunoSEQ multiplex PCR, the TCRdb table keeps only in-frame clones and is missing some. The sample carries approximately 160,000 clones, about two thirds recorded once. Material for sequencing was PBMCs. The receptors derive from a woman under 30 in good health and CMV-seropositive. Both conserved end residues are part of each CDR3. Fields, in order: J gene, V gene, CDR3 protein.

TRBJ2-1	TRBV28	CASSYGREGPFNEQFF
TRBJ2-3	TRBV7-9	CASSLQGDTQYF
TRBJ2-4	TRBV2	CASSVDRATKNIQYF
NA	TRBV5-1	CASSLLAPYEQYF
TRBJ1-1	TRBV2	CASEGDRVDTEAFF
TRBJ2-7	TRBV7-9	CASSFRAGSSYEQYF
TRBJ2-7	TRBV27	CASSLSWSYEQYF
TRBJ2-7	TRBV20-1	CSALRDYEQYF
TRBJ2-1	TRBV7-3	CASSSGQGKNEQFF
TRBJ1-6	TRBV5-8	CASSLLGAWNSPLHF
TRBJ1-3	TRBV4-3	CASSQDDRAGNTIYF
TRBJ2-7	TRBV19	CASSMYPGTREQYF
TRBJ2-7	TRBV5-6	CASSFGLENYEQYF
TRBJ2-2	TRBV4-3	CASSQGQGGTGELFF
TRBJ2-4	TRBV7-2	CASSRRRQAQNIQYF